A selection of T cell receptor beta chains follows, all from one sample in a study of blood T cell repertoires in COVID-19. Sequencing was performed with immunoSEQ multiplex PCR; in TCRdb, only in-frame clones are kept and a portion is missing. The sample contains roughly 160,000 clones, approximately 85% of which appear only once. Sequencing input: peripheral blood. All receptors derive from a woman between 45 and 60 years old with COVID-19, enrolled during active disease. CDR3s leave out the opening cysteine and the closing phenylalanine or tryptophan. The order of the fields is D gene, V gene, CDR3 protein. D genes are given only for firm matches.

d_call: -
v_call: TRBV6-4
cdr3_aa: ASSDSGYDTDTQY

d_call: -
v_call: TRBV24-1
cdr3_aa: ATSDWQKNTGELF

d_call: -
v_call: TRBV19
cdr3_aa: ASSIRGWDEKLF

d_call: -
v_call: TRBV29-1
cdr3_aa: SVGGETQY

d_call: TRBD2
v_call: TRBV18
cdr3_aa: ASSLLAGDEQY

d_call: -
v_call: TRBV2
cdr3_aa: ASSEQGFEAF

d_call: -
v_call: TRBV7-6
cdr3_aa: ASSPPGGRSSYEQY

d_call: -
v_call: TRBV9
cdr3_aa: ASSPELPGVEQY

d_call: -
v_call: TRBV11-2
cdr3_aa: ASSAQGYEQY

d_call: -
v_call: TRBV30
cdr3_aa: AWSYAGSAF

d_call: -
v_call: TRBV30
cdr3_aa: AWSKGGWNEQF

d_call: -
v_call: TRBV9
cdr3_aa: ASSLQEDTQY

d_call: TRBD1
v_call: TRBV19
cdr3_aa: ASSKDRGLNTEAF

d_call: -
v_call: TRBV19
cdr3_aa: ASSFEGAYSPLH

d_call: -
v_call: TRBV5-1
cdr3_aa: ASSPAGGNGYT

d_call: -
v_call: TRBV21-1
cdr3_aa: ARLAGGRADTQY

d_call: TRBD2
v_call: TRBV12-3/TRBV12-4
cdr3_aa: ASSEGLAGSQY

d_call: -
v_call: TRBV7-2
cdr3_aa: ASSPGGQQPQH

d_call: TRBD1
v_call: TRBV19
cdr3_aa: ASCKPGQGAEGYT

d_call: -
v_call: TRBV10-3
cdr3_aa: AISETGYSNQPQH